This T cell receptor beta chain appears in the sequencing data of a study of response to subunit inactivated influenza vaccine. Notes on the study in general: Only a handful of new T cells, the authors suggested, are recruited with each seasonal influenza vaccination.

TCRdb passed the RT-PCR reads through MiXCR, listing each CDR3 protein once. The sample holds about 620,000 distinct CDR3 sequences, about 11% seen once. This clonotype showed up just a few times. No antigen is known for it. This CDR3 region has 11 residues. The V gene's germline CDR1 is MNHEY and CDR2 SVGEGT. Deletions cut 7 bases from V and 4 bases from J, with 8 bases between. The sequencing used PBMCs from blood, collected on the day of vaccination. The source is a man aged 45 to 65 who received an inactivated influenza vaccine. The chain has TRBV6-2 or TRBV6-3 and TRBJ2-7; D gene unclear. The CDR3 DNA reads TGTGCCAGCACCAACAGATACGAGCAGTACTTC. Encoded protein: CASTNRYEQYF.